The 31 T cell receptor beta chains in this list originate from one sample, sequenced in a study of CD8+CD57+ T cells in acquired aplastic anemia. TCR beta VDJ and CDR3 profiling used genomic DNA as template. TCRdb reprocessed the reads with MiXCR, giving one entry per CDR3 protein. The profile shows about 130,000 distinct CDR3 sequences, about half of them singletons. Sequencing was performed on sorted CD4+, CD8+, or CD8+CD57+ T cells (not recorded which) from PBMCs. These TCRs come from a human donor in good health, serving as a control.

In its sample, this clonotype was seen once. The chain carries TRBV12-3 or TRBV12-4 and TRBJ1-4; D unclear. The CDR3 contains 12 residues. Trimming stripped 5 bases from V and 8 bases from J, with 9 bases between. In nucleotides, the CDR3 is TGTGCCAGCAGTCCTCGGGCGGAAAAACTGTTTTTT. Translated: CASSPRAEKLFF.

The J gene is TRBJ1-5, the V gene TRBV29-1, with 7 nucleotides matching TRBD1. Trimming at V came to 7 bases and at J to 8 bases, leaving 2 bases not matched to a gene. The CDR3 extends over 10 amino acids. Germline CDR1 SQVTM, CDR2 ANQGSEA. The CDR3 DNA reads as TGCAGCGCAGGGACAGAGCCCCAGCATTTT. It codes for CSAGTEPQHF.

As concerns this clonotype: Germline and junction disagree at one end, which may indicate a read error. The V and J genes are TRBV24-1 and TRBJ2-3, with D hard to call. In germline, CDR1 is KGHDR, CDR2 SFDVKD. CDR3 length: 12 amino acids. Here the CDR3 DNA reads TGCGCCACCAGTGAGCCCGGGGATACGCAGTATTTT. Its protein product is CATSEPGDTQYF.

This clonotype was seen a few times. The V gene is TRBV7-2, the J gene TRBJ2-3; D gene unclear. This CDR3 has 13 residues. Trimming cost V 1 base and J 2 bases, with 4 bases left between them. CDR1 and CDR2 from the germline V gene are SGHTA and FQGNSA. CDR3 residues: CASSLVDTDTQYF. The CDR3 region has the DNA TGTGCCAGCAGCTTAGTGGACACAGATACGCAGTATTTT.

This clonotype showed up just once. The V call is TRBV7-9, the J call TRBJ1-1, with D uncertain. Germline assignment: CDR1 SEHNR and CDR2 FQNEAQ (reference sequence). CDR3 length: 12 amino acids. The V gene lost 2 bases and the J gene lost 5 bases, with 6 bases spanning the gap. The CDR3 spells CASSLIQTEAFF. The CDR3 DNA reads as TGTGCCAGCAGCTTAATCCAGACTGAAGCTTTCTTT.

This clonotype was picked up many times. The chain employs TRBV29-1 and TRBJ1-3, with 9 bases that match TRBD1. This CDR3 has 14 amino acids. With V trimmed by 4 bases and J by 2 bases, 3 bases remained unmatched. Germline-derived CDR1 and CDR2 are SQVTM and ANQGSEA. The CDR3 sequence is CSVVYRGPGNTIYF. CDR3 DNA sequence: TGCAGCGTTGTTTACAGGGGGCCTGGAAACACCATATATTTT.

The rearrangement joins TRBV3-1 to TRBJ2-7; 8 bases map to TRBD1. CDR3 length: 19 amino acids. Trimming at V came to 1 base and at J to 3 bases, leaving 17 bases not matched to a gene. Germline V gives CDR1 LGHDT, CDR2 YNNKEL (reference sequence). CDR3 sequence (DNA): TGTGCCAGCAGCCAAGTAGATCAGGGGGCGAAGGAGGAGTTCTACGAGCAGTACTTC. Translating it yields CASSQVDQGAKEEFYEQYF.

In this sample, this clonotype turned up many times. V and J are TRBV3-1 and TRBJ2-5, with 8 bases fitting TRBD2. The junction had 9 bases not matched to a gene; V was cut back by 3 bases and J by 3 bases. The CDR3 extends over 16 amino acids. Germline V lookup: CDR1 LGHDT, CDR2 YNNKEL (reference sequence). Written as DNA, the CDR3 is TGTGCCAGCAGCCATGAATGCGTCGGGGGGGAAGAGACCCAGTACTTC. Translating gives CASSHECVGGEETQYF.

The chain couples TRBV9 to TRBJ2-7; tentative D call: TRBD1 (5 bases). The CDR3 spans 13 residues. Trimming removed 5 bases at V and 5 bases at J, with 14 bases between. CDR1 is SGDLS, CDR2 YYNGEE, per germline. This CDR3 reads CASSWDPGNEQYF. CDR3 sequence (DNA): TGTGCCAGCAGTTGGGATCCAGGGAACGAGCAGTACTTC.

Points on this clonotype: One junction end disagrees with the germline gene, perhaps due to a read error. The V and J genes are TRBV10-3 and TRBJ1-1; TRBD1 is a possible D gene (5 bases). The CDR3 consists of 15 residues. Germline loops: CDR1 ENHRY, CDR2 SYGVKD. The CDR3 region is CAISESIGGNTGAFF. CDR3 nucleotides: TGTGCTATCAGTGAGTCTATTGGGGGGAACACTGGAGCTTTCTTT.

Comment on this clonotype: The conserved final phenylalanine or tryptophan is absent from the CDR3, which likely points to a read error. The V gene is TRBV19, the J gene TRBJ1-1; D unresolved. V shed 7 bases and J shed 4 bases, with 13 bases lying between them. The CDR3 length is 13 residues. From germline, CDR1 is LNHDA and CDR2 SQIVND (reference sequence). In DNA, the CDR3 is TGTGCCAGTACCTACCTGGGCCGCACTGAAGCTTTCTCT. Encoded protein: CASTYLGRTEAFS.

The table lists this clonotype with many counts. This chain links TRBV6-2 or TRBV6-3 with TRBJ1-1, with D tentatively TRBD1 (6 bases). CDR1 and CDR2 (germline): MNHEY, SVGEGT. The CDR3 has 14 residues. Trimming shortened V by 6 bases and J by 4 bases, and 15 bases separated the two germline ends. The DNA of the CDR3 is TGTGCCAGCAGACAGAACAGGGACGCCACTGAAGCTTTCTTT. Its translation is CASRQNRDATEAFF.

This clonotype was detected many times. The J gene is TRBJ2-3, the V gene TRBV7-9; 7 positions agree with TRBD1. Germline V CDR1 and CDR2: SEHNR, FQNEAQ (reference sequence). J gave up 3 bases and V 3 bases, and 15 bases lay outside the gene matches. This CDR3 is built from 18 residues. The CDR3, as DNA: TGTGCCAGCAGCTTCTTTAGGGGTGGGGACAGACTAACAGATACGCAGTATTTT. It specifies CASSFFRGGDRLTDTQYF.

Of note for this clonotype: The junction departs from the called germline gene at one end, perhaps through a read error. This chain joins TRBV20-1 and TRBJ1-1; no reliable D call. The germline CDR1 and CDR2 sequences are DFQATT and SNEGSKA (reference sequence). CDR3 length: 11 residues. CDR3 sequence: CSARDVREAFF. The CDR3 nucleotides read TGCAGTGCTCGAGACGTCCGTGAAGCTTTCTTT.

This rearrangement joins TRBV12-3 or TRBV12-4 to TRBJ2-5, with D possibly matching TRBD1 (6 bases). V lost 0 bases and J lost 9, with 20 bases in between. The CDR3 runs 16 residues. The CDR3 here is CASSLAEAGAMQPQYF. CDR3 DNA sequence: TGTGCCAGCAGTTTAGCGGAGGCAGGGGCTATGCAGCCCCAGTACTTC.

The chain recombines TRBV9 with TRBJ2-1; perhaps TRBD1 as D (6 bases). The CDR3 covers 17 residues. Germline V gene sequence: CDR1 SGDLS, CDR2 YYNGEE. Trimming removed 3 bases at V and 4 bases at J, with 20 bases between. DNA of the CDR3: TGTGCCAGCAGCGCCTCCCCACAGGGATATACTTACAATGAGCAGTTCTTC. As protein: CASSASPQGYTYNEQFF.

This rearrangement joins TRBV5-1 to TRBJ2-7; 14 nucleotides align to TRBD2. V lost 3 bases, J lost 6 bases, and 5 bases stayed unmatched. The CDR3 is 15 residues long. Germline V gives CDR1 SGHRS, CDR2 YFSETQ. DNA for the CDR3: TGCGCCAGCAGCTCCACGGGGACTAGCGGGGGCGAGCAGTACTTC. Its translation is CASSSTGTSGGEQYF.

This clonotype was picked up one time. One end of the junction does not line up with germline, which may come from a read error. Here the CDR3 reads CAGSQNRQETQYF. For the CDR3, the DNA is TGTGCCGGCAGCCAAAACCGGCAAGAGACCCAGTACTTC. This sequence joins TRBV16 and TRBJ2-5; D uncertain. The CDR3 extends over 13 amino acids. The germline V gene encodes CDR1 KGHSY and CDR2 FQNENV.

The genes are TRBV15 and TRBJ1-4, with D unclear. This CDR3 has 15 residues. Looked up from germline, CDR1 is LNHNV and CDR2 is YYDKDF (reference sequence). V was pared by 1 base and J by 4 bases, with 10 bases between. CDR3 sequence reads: CATSRVTDFNEKLFF. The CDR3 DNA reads TGTGCCACCAGCAGAGTCACAGACTTTAATGAAAAACTGTTTTTT.

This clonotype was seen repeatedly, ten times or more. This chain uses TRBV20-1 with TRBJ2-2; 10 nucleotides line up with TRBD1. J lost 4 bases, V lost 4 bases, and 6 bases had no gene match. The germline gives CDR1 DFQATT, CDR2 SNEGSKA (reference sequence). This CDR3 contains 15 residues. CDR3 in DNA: TGCAGTGCTACCGACAGGGGGCGCATCACCGGGGAGCTGTTTTTT. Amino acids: CSATDRGRITGELFF.

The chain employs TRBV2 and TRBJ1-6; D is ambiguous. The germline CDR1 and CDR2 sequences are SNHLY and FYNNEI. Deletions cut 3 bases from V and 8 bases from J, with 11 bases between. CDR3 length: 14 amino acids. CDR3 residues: CASSDRGPYSPLHF. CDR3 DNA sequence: TGTGCCAGCAGTGATCGCGGTCCGTATTCACCCCTCCACTTT.

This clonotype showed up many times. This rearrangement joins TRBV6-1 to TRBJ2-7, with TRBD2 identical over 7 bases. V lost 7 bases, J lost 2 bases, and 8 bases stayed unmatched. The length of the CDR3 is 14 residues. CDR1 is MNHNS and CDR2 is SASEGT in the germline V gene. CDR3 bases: TGTGCCAGCAATCGTTTCGGGGGGACCTACGAGCAGTACTTC. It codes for CASNRFGGTYEQYF.

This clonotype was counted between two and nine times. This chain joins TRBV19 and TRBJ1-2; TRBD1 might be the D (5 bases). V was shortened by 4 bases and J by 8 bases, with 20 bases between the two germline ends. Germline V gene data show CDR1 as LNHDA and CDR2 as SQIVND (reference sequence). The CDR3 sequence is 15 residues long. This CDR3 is CASSNSWGGMTGYTF. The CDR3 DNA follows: TGTGCCAGTAGTAACTCCTGGGGGGGAATGACGGGCTACACCTTC.

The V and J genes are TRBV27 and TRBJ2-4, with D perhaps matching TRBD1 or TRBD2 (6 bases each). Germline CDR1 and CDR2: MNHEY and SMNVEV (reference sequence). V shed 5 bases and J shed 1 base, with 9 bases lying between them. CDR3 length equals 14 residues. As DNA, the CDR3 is TGTGCCAGCAGTGTGGGGGGCGCCAAAAACATTCAGTACTTC. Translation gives CASSVGGAKNIQYF.

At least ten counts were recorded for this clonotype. CDR3 sequence reads: CATRGSGDPYGYTF. CDR3 DNA sequence: TGTGCCACCAGGGGGTCCGGGGATCCTTATGGCTACACCTTC. The chain recombines TRBV15 with TRBJ1-2, with D unresolved. The V gene's germline CDR1 is LNHNV and CDR2 YYDKDF (reference sequence). Trimming stripped 6 bases from V and 5 bases from J, with 16 bases between. The length of the CDR3 is 14 residues. The entire variable domain, with the rest obtained from reference TRBV15 and TRBJ1-2, is as follows: DAMVIQNPRYQVTQFGKPVTLSCSQTLNHNVMYWYQQKSSQAPKLLFHYYDKDFNNEADTPDNFQSRRPNTSFCFLDIRSPGLGDTAMYLCATRGSGDPYGYTFGSGTRLTVV.

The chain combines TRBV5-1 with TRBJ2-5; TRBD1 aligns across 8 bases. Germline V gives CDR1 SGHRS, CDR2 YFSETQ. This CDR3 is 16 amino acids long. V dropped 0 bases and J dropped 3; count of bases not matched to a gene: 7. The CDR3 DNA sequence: TGCGCCAGCAGCTTGGGACGGCAGGGGGCTGAAGAGACCCAGTACTTC. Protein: CASSLGRQGAEETQYF. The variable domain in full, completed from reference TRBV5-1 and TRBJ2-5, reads KAGVTQTPRYLIKTRGQQVTLSCSPISGHRSVSWYQQTPGQGLQFLFEYFSETQRNKGNFPGRFSGRQFSNSRSEMNVSTLELGDSALYLCASSLGRQGAEETQYFGPGTRLLVL.

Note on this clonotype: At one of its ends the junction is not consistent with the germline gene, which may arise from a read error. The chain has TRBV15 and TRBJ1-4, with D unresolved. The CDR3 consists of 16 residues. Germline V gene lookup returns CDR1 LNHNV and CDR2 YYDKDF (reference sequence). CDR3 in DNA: TGTGCCACCAGCGGAGGCTCCCTTTTGGCTAATGAAAAACTGTCTTTT. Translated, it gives CATSGGSLLANEKLSF.

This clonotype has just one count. The CDR3 DNA reads as TGTGCCAGTAGTATGGGAGGATCAAGCTCCTATGAGCAGTTCTTC. Its protein is CASSMGGSSSYEQFF. This chain uses TRBV19 with TRBJ2-1; TRBD2 is a possible D gene (6 bases). There are 15 residues in the CDR3. Germline CDR1 is LNHDA and CDR2 is SQIVND (reference sequence). V gave up 3 bases and J gave up 8 bases, with 17 bases separating them.

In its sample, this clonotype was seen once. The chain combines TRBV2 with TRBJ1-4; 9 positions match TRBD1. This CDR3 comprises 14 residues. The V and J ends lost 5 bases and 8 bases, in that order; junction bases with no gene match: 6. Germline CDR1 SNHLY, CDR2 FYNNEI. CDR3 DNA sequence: TGTGCCAGCAGTCCCAGGACAGGGGAAGAAAAACTGTTTTTT. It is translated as CASSPRTGEEKLFF.

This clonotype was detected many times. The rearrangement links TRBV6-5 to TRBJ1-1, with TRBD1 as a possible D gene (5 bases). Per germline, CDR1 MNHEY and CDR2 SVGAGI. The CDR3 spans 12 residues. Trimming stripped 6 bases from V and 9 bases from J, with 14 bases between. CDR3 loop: CASRNRDGQAFF. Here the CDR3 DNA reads TGTGCCAGCAGAAACCGGGACGGGCAAGCTTTCTTT.

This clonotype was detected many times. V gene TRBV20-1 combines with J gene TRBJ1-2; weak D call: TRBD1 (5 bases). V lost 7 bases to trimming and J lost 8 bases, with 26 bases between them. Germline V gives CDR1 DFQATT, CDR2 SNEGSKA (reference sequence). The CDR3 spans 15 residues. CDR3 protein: CSVSDPGPKMGGYTF. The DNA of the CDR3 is TGCAGTGTTTCCGATCCGGGACCCAAAATGGGGGGCTACACCTTC.